This T cell receptor (beta chain) was captured by sequencing in a study of cytomegalovirus exposure and HLA in healthy donors. For the study at large: In a later analysis, the 120 or so validation repertoires were reported to have used the same platform as the roughly 600 first-cohort repertoires. Study-level points and caveats: There were about 160 TCR beta chains listed as cytomegalovirus-associated. Subsequent analysis revealed that first-cohort TCR clusters tended to co-occur in the 120 or so validation repertoires. Reported performance of the classifier showed diagnosis of cytomegalovirus status with high specificity and sensitivity.

CDR1 and CDR2 (germline): SEHNR, FQNEAQ (reference sequence). The CDR3 extends over 14 amino acids. V gave up 2 bases and J gave up 2 bases, with 9 bases separating them. Libraries were prepared by immunoSEQ multiplex PCR; TCRdb keeps only in-frame clonotypes and omits some of them. This table has under 200,000 clones, 89% appearing once. On this clone: Its specificity is not known.

This rearrangement joins TRBV7-9 to TRBJ1-1; D not certain. This TCR came from a woman aged 18-30 years in good health and CMV-seropositive. Material for sequencing was PBMCs. CDR3: CASSLSQANTEAFF. Here the CDR3 DNA reads TGTGCCAGCAGCTTATCCCAGGCAAACACTGAAGCTTTCTTT.